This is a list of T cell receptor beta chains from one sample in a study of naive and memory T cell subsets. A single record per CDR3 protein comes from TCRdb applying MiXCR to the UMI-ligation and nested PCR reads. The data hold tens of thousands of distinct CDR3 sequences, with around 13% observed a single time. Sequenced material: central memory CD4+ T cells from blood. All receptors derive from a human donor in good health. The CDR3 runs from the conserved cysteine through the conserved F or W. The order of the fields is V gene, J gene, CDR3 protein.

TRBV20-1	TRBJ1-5	CSARGGSTYSNQPQHF
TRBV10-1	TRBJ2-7	CASGQYYEQYF
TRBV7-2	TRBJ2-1	CASSPFVANNEQFF
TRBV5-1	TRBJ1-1	CASTRVENMNTEAFF
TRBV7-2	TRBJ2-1	CASSLWTSAHNEQFF
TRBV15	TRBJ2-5	CAAIPGPQETQYF
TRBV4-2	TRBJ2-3	CASSQDRLTDTQYF
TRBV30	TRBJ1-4	CAWSALKEKLFF
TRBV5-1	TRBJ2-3	CASGDGSPTDTQYF
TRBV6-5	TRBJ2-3	CASSSRGGGTDTQYF
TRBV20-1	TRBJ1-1	CSARDAERFQSTGAFF
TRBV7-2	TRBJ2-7	CASSRDPSSYEQYF
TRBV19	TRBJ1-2	CASSSQGGDGYTF
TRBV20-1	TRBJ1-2	CSAAPRPGLITSNYGYTF
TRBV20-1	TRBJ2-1	CSARDPAGTSGSQNEQFF
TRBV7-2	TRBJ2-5	CASSSRVGTSVTTQYF
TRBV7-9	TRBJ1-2	CASQGRRDRGTNYGYTF
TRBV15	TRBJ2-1	CATSRDLSREGRKFF
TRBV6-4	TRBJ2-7	CASSVVSPKYEQYF
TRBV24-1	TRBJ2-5	CATSAQGTQETQYF
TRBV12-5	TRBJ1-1	CASGLGRMMNTEAFF
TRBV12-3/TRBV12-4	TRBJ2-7	CASSPTGVGSYEQYF
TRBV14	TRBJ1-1	CASSQVGGGTEAFF
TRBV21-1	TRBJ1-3	CASSKVDSSGNTIYF
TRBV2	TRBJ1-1	CASRRGQGLTEAFF
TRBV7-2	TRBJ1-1	CASSLAGTVTEAFF
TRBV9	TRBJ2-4	CASSPLTGTSNNIQYF
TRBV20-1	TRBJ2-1	CSAGGQGNEQFF
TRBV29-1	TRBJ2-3	CSVAKGASTDTQYF
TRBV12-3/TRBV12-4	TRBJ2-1	CASSLGLAGRNEQFF
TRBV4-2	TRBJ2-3	CASSQEYMSTDTQYF
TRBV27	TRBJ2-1	CASSPTMTSGGSRNEQFF
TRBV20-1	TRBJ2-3	CSARVNGQDTQYF
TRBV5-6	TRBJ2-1	CASSLSGLLYYNEQFF
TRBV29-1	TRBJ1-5	CSVAQAGQPQHF
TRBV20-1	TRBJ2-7	CSARTPFSRSPYEQYF
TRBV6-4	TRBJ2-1	CASSDSPSFYEQFF
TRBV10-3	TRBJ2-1	CAISESVGGGGNEQFF
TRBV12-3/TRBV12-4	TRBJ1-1	CASRPGGQANTEAFF
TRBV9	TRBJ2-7	CASSARDSEQYF
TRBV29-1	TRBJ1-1	CSVLRGTEAFF
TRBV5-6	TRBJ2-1	CASSWGREARKFF